The sequence of this T cell receptor beta chain was determined in a study of cytomegalovirus exposure and HLA in healthy donors. General observations from the study: Sequencing probably produced one cluster of sequence variants that were highly shared.

PCR was performed using 60 Vbeta and 13 Jbeta primers. Some clones are missing from TCRdb's copy, which holds only in-frame ones; the method was immunoSEQ multiplex PCR. The listing records 25,000 to 40,000 clones. Comment on this clone: What it recognizes is unknown.

V shed 8 bases and J 2 bases; nucleotides not matched to a gene: 9. The length of the CDR3 is 16 residues. CDR1 MGHDK and CDR2 SYGVNS come from the germline V gene. The chain couples TRBV25-1 to TRBJ2-2, with 9 bases aligning to TRBD1. The material sequenced was PBMCs. The TCR originated in a female donor in good health and CMV-seronegative. The CDR3 nucleotides read TGTGCCAGCGACAAAGGGACAGGGAGTAACACCGGGGAGCTGTTTTTT. This codes for CASDKGTGSNTGELFF.